Presented here are 7 T cell receptor beta chains from one specimen sequenced in a study of blood T cells in healthy people across ages. With a J-beta primer mix and a sample-barcoded 5' primer, a second PCR ran about 6 to 11 cycles. Using its own MiXCR run on the 5' RACE reads, TCRdb lists one record per CDR3 protein. The sample lists approximately 810,000 distinct CDR3 sequences; less than 35% were seen once. The sequenced sample was blood. These receptor sequences come from a woman older than 75 in good health.

This clonotype was seen at least ten times. The V and J genes are TRBV20-1 and TRBJ2-3; D might be TRBD2 (5 bases). The CDR3 extends over 12 amino acids. Germline CDR1 and CDR2: DFQATT and SNEGSKA (reference sequence). The V end was cut by 3 bases, the J end by 1 base, with 5 bases between. CDR3 sequence: CSARRGTDTQYF. CDR3 DNA sequence: TGCAGTGCTAGGCGGGGCACAGATACGCAGTATTTT.

The V and J genes are TRBV5-5 and TRBJ1-5, with a possible D match to TRBD1 (5 bases). This CDR3 contains 16 residues. The V and J ends lost 4 bases and 6 bases respectively, with 20 bases between them. CDR1 is SGHKS and CDR2 is YYEKEE in the germline V gene (reference sequence). The CDR3 spells CASSPEAGSSSQPQHF. CDR3 nucleotides: TGTGCCAGCAGCCCTGAAGCAGGGAGTAGTAGTCAGCCCCAGCATTTT.

This clonotype was counted many times. The chain is built from TRBV20-1 and TRBJ2-5; D unresolved. The germline CDR1 and CDR2 sequences are DFQATT and SNEGSKA (reference sequence). Trimming took 5 bases from V and 6 from J, leaving 13 bases between them. This CDR3 is 12 amino acids long. Here the CDR3 reads CSASIPIQTQYF. The CDR3 DNA reads TGCAGTGCTTCTATCCCTATTCAGACCCAGTACTTC.

V is TRBV6-2 or TRBV6-3 and J is TRBJ1-1, with D uncertain. The V gene lost 2 bases and the J gene lost 5 bases, with 12 bases spanning the gap. This CDR3 comprises 14 residues. Looked up from germline, CDR1 is MNHEY and CDR2 is SVGEGT. CDR3 sequence reads: CASSYPPKMTEAFF. The CDR3 nucleotides read TGTGCCAGCAGTTACCCCCCTAAAATGACTGAAGCTTTCTTT.

The chain combines TRBV20-1 with TRBJ2-7; 9 positions match TRBD2. The CDR3 is 14 amino acids. The ends lost 3 bases at V and 4 bases at J; junction bases unmatched: 7. The germline V gene encodes CDR1 DFQATT and CDR2 SNEGSKA (reference sequence). The CDR3 loop is CSASLSGGSYEQYF. CDR3 bases: TGCAGTGCTAGTTTAAGCGGGGGGTCGTACGAGCAGTACTTC.

To note about this clonotype: The germline gene is not matched at one end of the junction; a read error may be the cause. This sequence joins TRBV7-2 and TRBJ2-1; 15 bases map to TRBD2. Germline V CDR1 and CDR2: SGHTA, FQGNSA. This CDR3 is built from 16 residues. CDR3 coding DNA: TGTGTCAGCAGCGCGCCGGGACTAGCGGGGGGCAATGAGCAGTTCTTC. As protein: CVSSAPGLAGGNEQFF.

There are a few counts of this clonotype. The chain couples TRBV6-5 to TRBJ2-2, with D uncertain. This CDR3 comprises 15 residues. CDR1 MNHEY and CDR2 SVGAGI come from the germline V gene. V was cut by 10 bases and J by 6 bases, with 21 bases left in between. CDR3 DNA sequence: TGTGCCACTTCGCCCTCCATTGAAATCTCCGGGGAGCTGTTTTTT. As protein: CATSPSIEISGELFF.